Given below is one T cell receptor beta chain in context. Seattle cases were enrolled at active infection and followed longitudinally. The source of the sample is a study of blood T cell repertoires in COVID-19. Overall study: Samples of COVID-19 (acute and convalescent) were obtained from the United States, Italy and Spain. From T cells, B-cell-depleted T cells, or PBMCs came the material, which was cDNA or gDNA.

Original handling: Reference gene primer amplification yielded estimated nucleated cell counts. Clones were sequenced by immunoSEQ multiplex PCR, and TCRdb holds only the in-frame ones, with some missing. V, J and clone size are those of that table, while D and trimming were read from the DNA. This table has some 500,000 clones, 70% to 90% appearing once. This TCR was sampled from a woman in her fifties or sixties with COVID-19, enrolled during active disease. The sequenced sample was peripheral blood.

This CDR3 is CASSPLAVRAGDGYTF. DNA for the CDR3: TGTGCCAGCAGCCCCCTAGCCGTCCGGGCTGGGGATGGCTACACCTTC. The chain combines TRBV3-1 (or the pseudogene TRBV3-2) with TRBJ1-2; D unclear. The CDR3 is 16 amino acids. Germline V gene data show CDR1 as LGHDT and CDR2 as YNNKEL (reference sequence). Trimming shortened V by 4 bases and J by 6 bases, and 21 bases separated the two germline ends.